The text below deals with one TCR beta chain. Clones were sequenced by immunoSEQ multiplex PCR, and TCRdb holds only the in-frame ones, with some missing. The data show around 100,000 clones, about nine tenths seen once. These data come from a study of T cell changes during pregnancy in multiple sclerosis. The clonotype originates from a female donor in good health, enrolled as a control in a pregnancy study. The sample here was peripheral blood, taken in the second trimester of pregnancy.

The CDR3 protein is CASSSGTATYSPLHF. In nucleotides, the CDR3 is TGTGCCAGCAGCTCCGGGACAGCCACCTATTCACCCCTCCACTTT. V is TRBV5-5 and J is TRBJ1-6; TRBD1 agrees at 7 bases. Germline V CDR1 and CDR2: SGHKS, YYEKEE (reference sequence). The CDR3 extends over 15 amino acids. V lost 3 bases to trimming and J lost 8 bases; unmatched junction nucleotides: 8.